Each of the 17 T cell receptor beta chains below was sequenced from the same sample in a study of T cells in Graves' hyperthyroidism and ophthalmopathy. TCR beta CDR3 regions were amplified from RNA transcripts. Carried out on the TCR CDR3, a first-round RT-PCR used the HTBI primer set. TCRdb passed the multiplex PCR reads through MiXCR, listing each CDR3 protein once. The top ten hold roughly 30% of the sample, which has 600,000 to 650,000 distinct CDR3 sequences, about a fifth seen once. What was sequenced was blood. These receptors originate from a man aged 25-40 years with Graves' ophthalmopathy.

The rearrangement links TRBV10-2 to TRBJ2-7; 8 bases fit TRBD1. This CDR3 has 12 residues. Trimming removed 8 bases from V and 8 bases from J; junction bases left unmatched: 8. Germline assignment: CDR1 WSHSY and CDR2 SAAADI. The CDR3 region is CASGSDRVQQYF. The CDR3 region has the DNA TGCGCCAGCGGATCGGACAGGGTCCAGCAGTACTTC.

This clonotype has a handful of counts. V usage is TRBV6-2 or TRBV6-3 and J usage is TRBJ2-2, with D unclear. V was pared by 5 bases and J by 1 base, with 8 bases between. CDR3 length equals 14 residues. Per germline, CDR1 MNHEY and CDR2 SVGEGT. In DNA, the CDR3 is TGTGCCAGCAGTCCTTCCCAGAACACCGGGGAGCTGTTTTTT. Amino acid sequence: CASSPSQNTGELFF.

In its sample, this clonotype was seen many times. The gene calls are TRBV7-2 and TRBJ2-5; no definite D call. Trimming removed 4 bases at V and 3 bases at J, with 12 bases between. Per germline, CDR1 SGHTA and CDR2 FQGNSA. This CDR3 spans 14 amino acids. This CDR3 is CASSSWARKETQYF. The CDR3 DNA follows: TGTGCCAGCAGCTCCTGGGCGCGGAAAGAGACCCAGTACTTC.

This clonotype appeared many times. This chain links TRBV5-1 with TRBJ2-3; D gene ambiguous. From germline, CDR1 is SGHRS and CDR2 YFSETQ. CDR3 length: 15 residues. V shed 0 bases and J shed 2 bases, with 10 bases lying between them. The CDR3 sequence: CASSLAIGVTDTQYF. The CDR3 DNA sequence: TGCGCCAGCAGCTTGGCCATCGGAGTCACAGATACGCAGTATTTT.

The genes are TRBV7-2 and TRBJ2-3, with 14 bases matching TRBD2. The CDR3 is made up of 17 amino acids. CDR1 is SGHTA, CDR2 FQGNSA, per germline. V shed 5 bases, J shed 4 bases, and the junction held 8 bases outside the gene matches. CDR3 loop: CASSAGLAGEMADTQYF. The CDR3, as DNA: TGTGCCAGCAGCGCGGGACTAGCGGGAGAAATGGCAGATACGCAGTATTTT.

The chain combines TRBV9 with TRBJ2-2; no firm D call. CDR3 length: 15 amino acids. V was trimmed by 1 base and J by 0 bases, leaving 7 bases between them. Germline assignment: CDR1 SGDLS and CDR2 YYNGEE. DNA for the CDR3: TGTGCCAGCAGCGTACGGCAGGCGAACACCGGGGAGCTGTTTTTT. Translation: CASSVRQANTGELFF.

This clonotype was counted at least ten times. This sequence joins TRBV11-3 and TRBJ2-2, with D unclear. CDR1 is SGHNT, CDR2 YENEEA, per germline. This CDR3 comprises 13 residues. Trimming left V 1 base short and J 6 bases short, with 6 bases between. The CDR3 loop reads CASSLAVAGELFF. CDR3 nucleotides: TGTGCCAGCAGCTTAGCCGTGGCCGGGGAGCTGTTTTTT.

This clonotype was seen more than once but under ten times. CDR3 region: CSLQPSSYNEQFF. The CDR3 region has the DNA TGCAGTCTACAGCCGAGCTCCTACAATGAGCAGTTCTTC. The rearrangement joins TRBV20-1 to TRBJ2-1; D not resolved. Germline CDR1 and CDR2: DFQATT and SNEGSKA (reference sequence). The CDR3 contains 13 residues. Between the trimmed V and J ends, which lost 8 bases and 0 bases, there was a span of 11 bases.

The CDR3 coding sequence is TGTGCCAGTAGTACCCCCACTAGCGTCAATGAGCAGTTCTTC. Translation gives CASSTPTSVNEQFF. The chain joins TRBV19 to TRBJ2-1, with 7 bases identical to TRBD2. Losses at the gene ends were 4 bases for V and 6 bases for J; bases not matched to a gene: 6. Germline assignment: CDR1 LNHDA and CDR2 SQIVND (reference sequence). The CDR3 is 14 residues long.

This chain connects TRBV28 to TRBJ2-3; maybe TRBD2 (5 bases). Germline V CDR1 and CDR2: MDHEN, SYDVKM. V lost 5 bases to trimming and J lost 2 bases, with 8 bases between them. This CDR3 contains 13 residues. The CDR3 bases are TGTGCCAGCAGTAGCGGTTTCACAGATACGCAGTATTTT. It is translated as CASSSGFTDTQYF. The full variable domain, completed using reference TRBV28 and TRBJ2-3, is DVKVTQSSRYLVKRTGEKVFLECVQDMDHENMFWYRQDPGLGLRLIYFSYDVKMKEKGDIPEGYSVSREKKERFSLILESASTNQTSMYLCASSSGFTDTQYFGPGTRLTVL.

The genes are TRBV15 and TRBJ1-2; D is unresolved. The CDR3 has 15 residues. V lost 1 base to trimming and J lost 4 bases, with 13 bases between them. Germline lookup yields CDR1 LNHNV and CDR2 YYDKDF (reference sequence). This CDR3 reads CATSRVNEGIYGYTF. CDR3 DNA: TGTGCCACCAGCAGAGTTAACGAGGGCATCTATGGCTACACCTTC.

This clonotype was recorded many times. CDR3: CASSSWGTGELFF. The CDR3 bases are TGTGCCAGCAGTTCCTGGGGAACCGGGGAGCTGTTTTTT. V gene TRBV12-3 or TRBV12-4 combines with J gene TRBJ2-2, with no clear D. The CDR3 consists of 13 residues. Trimming cost V 4 bases and J 5 bases, with 8 bases left between them.

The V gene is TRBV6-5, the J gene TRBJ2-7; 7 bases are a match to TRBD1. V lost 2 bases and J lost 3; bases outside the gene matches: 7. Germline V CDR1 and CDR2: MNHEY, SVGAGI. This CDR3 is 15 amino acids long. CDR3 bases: TGTGCCAGCAGTTACCGTCCGGGACAGAACTACGAGCAGTACTTC. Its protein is CASSYRPGQNYEQYF.

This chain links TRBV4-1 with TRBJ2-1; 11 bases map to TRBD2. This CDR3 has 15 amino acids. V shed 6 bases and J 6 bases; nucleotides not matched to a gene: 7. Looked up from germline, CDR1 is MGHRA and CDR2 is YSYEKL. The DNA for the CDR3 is TGCGCCAGCAGTAGAACTAGCGGGAGTTTCAATGAGCAGTTCTTC. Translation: CASSRTSGSFNEQFF.

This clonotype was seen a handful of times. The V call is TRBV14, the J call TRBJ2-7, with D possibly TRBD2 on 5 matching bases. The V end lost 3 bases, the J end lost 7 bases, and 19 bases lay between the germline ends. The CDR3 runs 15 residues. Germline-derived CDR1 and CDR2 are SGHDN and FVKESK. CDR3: CASSQLGVSGGEQYF. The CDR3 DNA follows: TGTGCCAGCAGCCAGCTCGGGGTTTCGGGCGGAGAGCAGTACTTC.

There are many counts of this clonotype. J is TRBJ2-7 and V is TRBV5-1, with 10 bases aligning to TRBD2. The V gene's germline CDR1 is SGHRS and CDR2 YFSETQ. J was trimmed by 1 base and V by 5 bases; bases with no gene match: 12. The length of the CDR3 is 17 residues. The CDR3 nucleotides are TGCGCCAGCAGAGAAAACCTAGGGACTAGCGCTTCCTACGAGCAGTACTTC. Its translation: CASRENLGTSASYEQYF. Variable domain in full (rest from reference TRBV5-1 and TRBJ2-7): KAGVTQTPRYLIKTRGQQVTLSCSPISGHRSVSWYQQTPGQGLQFLFEYFSETQRNKGNFPGRFSGRQFSNSRSEMNVSTLELGDSALYLCASRENLGTSASYEQYFGPGTRLTVT.

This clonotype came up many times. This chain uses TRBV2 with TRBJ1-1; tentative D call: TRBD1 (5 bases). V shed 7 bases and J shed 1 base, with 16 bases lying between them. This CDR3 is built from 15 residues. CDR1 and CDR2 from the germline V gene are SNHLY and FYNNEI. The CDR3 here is CASNWAPGTNTEAFF. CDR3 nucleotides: TGTGCCAGCAATTGGGCCCCAGGGACGAACACTGAAGCTTTCTTT. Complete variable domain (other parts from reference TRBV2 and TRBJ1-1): EPEVTQTPSHQVTQMGQEVILRCVPISNHLYFYWYRQILGQKVEFLVSFYNNEISEKSEIFDDQFSVERPDGSNFTLKIRSTKLEDSAMYFCASNWAPGTNTEAFFGQGTRLTVV.